This T cell receptor (beta chain) was observed in a study of blood T cell repertoires in COVID-19 (TCRdb year 2020). A note on the overall study: Collaborator samples came from the United States, Italy and Spain and covered acute and convalescent phases of COVID-19. Subjects who had been exposed to COVID-19, were actively infected with it, or had recovered from it provided the deeply sampled blood TCRbeta repertoires that made up the dataset. The prospective study material was composed of cDNA or gDNA derived from T cells, B-cell-depleted T cells, or PBMCs. The sample metadata nearly always contained a de-identified subject ID, COVID-19 status, age in years and sex. A freely available public database, intended as a resource for researchers studying the immune response to SARS-CoV-2, is where the repertoires were released. The samples were drawn from two sources: the first 160 participants of the ongoing ImmuneRACE study, and 1,000 to 1,500 subjects contributed by 6 global collaborators. Where HLA class I and class II types were available, the types were taken from metadata supplied by the sample provider, not from assay-based typing.

TCRbeta CDR3 regions were amplified from genomic DNA by means of the immunoSEQ Assay, a bias-controlled multiplex PCR. The study's processing was this. The number of nucleated cells in each sample was estimated from the amplification of reference gene primers within the assay. Sequence reads were collapsed and filtered to measure the absolute abundance of every unique TCRbeta CDR3 rearrangement. For each sample, productive Simpson clonality was calculated as the square root of Simpson's diversity index across productive rearrangements. TCRdb provides this immuneACCESS table in a form limited to in-frame rearrangements. Some clones are lacking; in checked studies, under half of them reflect an unresolved V gene, and why the rest are absent is not known. D and trimming come from the DNA, and the V and J calls and clone size come from that table. The sample includes over 100,000 clones, with approximately 84% observed a single time. Under 30% of the sample goes to the ten largest clones.

What the research found in general, with its limitations: The quantity of clinical and demographic metadata differed by source and by participant and was supplied without curation.

A word on this clone: What antigen it recognizes has not been identified. The input lacks base qualities; no much larger clone sits a single base away.

Whole blood was collected in K2EDTA tubes by collaborating institutions according to the institutions' own protocols. Collaborator samples were shipped for TCRbeta analysis as frozen whole blood, isolated PBMCs, or DNA extracted from either sample type. This receptor was identified in a man aged 60 to 75 with acute or convalescent COVID-19. The sequenced sample consisted of peripheral blood.

CDR3 loop: CASSLYSDSTPGREKRVNEKLFF. In nucleotides, the sequence is TGTGCCAGCAGCCTTTACTCTGATTCGACCCCGGGTCGTGAGAAACGAGTTAATGAAAAACTGTTTTTT. The chain joins TRBV7-8 to TRBJ1-4; the D gene cannot be resolved reliably. The germline V gene specifies SGHVS as CDR1 and FQNEAQ as CDR2. Cut back by 5 bases and 4 bases, the V and J ends lie 38 bases apart. CDR3 length: 23 amino acids, cysteine to phenylalanine. Just the 69-base CDR3 DNA is kept, in frame starting at base 1.